This is a list of T cell receptor beta chains from one sample in a study of shared clonotypes between healthy human individuals. Here immunoSEQ multiplex PCR was the method, and the copy in TCRdb shows in-frame clones only, minus some. The table has approximately 2.5 million clones, under 95% seen once. The sequenced material came from naive CD4+ T cells from PBMCs. These TCRs come from a man between 18 and 35 years old in good health. Some clones in this sample may be carry-over from other donors' samples. The CDR3 runs from the conserved cysteine through the conserved F or W. The order of the fields is CDR3 length, V gene, clone size, D gene, J gene, CDR3 protein, CDR3 DNA. A D gene is named only where the DNA matches it firmly. The size field is filled for only some rows; it gives once, few, many or a size class.

>15|TRBV18|-|-|TRBJ2-7
CASSPSPDWMYEQYF
TGTGCCAGCTCACCGAGCCCGGACTGGATGTACGAGCAGTACTTC
>18|TRBV18|-|TRBD1|TRBJ1-2
CASSQTGGTGAWGYGYTF
TGTGCCAGCTCACAAACCGGCGGGACAGGGGCCTGGGGCTATGGCTACACCTTC
>15|TRBV28|-|TRBD2|TRBJ2-1
CASSHGLAAYNEQFF
TGTGCCAGCAGTCACGGACTAGCGGCCTACAATGAGCAGTTCTTC
>16|TRBV28|once|TRBD1|TRBJ2-7
CASSFPDMVGGDEQYF
TGTGCCAGCAGTTTCCCTGACATGGTAGGGGGCGACGAGCAGTACTTC
>15|TRBV4-3|few|-|TRBJ1-2
CASSQVGGFSYGYTF
TGCGCCAGCAGCCAAGTGGGAGGTTTCAGCTATGGCTACACCTTC
>17|TRBV27|-|-|TRBJ2-1
CASSFSGRDRLYNEQFF
TGTGCCAGCAGTTTTTCCGGCCGGGACCGACTTTACAATGAGCAGTTCTTC
>14|TRBV5-4|once|TRBD1|TRBJ1-4
CASSRTGGTEKLFF
TGTGCCAGCAGCCGAACAGGGGGTACCGAAAAACTGTTTTTT
>14|TRBV10-3|-|-|TRBJ2-5
CAISSRAQAETQYF
TGTGCCATCAGTTCCCGTGCGCAGGCAGAGACCCAGTACTTC
>14|TRBV6-6|once|-|TRBJ2-3
CASSKPGDTDTQYF
TGTGCCAGCAGTAAACCGGGAGACACAGATACGCAGTATTTT
>17|TRBV4-1|once|-|TRBJ2-1
CASSQDPRDGSYNEQFF
TGCGCCAGCAGCCAAGACCCCCGGGACGGGTCCTACAATGAGCAGTTCTTC
>16|TRBV11-3|-|TRBD2|TRBJ2-1
CASSPDPLAGRNEQFF
TGTGCCAGCAGCCCAGATCCTCTAGCGGGACGGAATGAGCAGTTCTTC
>16|TRBV19|-|-|TRBJ2-5
CASRDRAGGSGITQYF
TGTGCCAGTAGGGACAGGGCTGGGGGTAGCGGGATTACCCAGTACTTC
>16|TRBV28|-|TRBD1|TRBJ1-4
CASSLRTGRTNEKLFF
TGTGCCAGCAGTTTAAGGACAGGACGAACTAATGAAAAACTGTTTTTT
>14|TRBV9|-|-|TRBJ1-1
CASSVVDTYTEAFF
TGTGCCAGCAGCGTAGTCGACACATACACTGAAGCTTTCTTT
>15|TRBV7-3|-|TRBD1|TRBJ2-1
CASSPPGQVFNEQFF
TGTGCCAGCAGTCCGCCGGGACAGGTCTTCAATGAGCAGTTCTTC
>15|TRBV5-1|-|-|TRBJ1-1
CASSLDGGKNTEAFF
TGCGCCAGCAGCTTGGATGGAGGAAAGAACACTGAAGCTTTCTTT
>17|TRBV21-1|-|-|TRBJ2-7
CASSKEDKGLAFYEQYF
TGTGCCAGCAGCAAAGAAGATAAGGGACTAGCGTTCTACGAGCAGTACTTC
>15|TRBV5-1|-|TRBD1|TRBJ2-5
CASSLGDRGLETQYF
TGCGCCAGCAGCTTAGGGGACAGGGGGCTAGAGACCCAGTACTTC
>16|TRBV29-1|-|TRBD2|TRBJ2-1
CSASSTSGSSYNEQFF
TGCAGCGCAAGCAGTACTAGCGGGAGCTCCTACAATGAGCAGTTCTTC
>16|TRBV11-2|-|-|TRBJ2-1
CASSLVATTVYNEQFF
TGTGCCAGCAGCTTAGTTGCGACAACCGTCTACAATGAGCAGTTCTTC
>18|TRBV10-1|-|TRBD2|TRBJ2-7
CASSPASRGSSGRYEQYF
TGCGCCAGCAGTCCGGCCTCTCGCGGGAGTAGCGGACGCTACGAGCAGTACTTC
>13|TRBV18|-|-|TRBJ2-7
CASSGPDRYEQYF
TGTGCCAGCTCAGGACCAGACCGGTACGAGCAGTACTTC
>14|TRBV9|-|-|TRBJ2-3
CASSVGGWEDTQYF
TGTGCCAGCAGCGTAGGGGGTTGGGAAGATACGCAGTATTTT
>13|TRBV9|-|-|TRBJ1-2
CASSVTGLDGYTF
TGTGCCAGCAGCGTTACAGGGCTCGACGGCTACACCTTC
>15|TRBV7-9|-|TRBD1|TRBJ2-3
CASSPGGQVRDTQYF
TGTGCCAGCAGCCCAGGGGGACAAGTGAGGGATACGCAGTATTTT
>15|TRBV5-1|-|-|TRBJ2-7
CASVIYPGTSYEQYF
TGCGCCAGCGTAATATACCCCGGAACCTCCTACGAGCAGTACTTC
>16|TRBV5-1|-|-|TRBJ2-6
CASSLAGWPGANVLTF
TGCGCCAGCAGCTTGGCAGGGTGGCCTGGGGCCAACGTCCTGACTTTC
>15|TRBV9|-|TRBD2|TRBJ2-7
CASSTRAGGPNEQYF
TGTGCCAGCAGCACCCGAGCGGGAGGGCCTAACGAGCAGTACTTC
>16|TRBV19|-|-|TRBJ2-1
CASSTPYKSRADEQFF
TGTGCCAGTAGTACCCCTTACAAATCACGGGCGGATGAGCAGTTCTTC
>17|TRBV4-1|-|TRBD2|TRBJ2-1
CASSQVLAGDTYNEQFF
TGCGCCAGCAGCCAGGTTCTAGCGGGGGATACATACAATGAGCAGTTCTTC
>14|TRBV6-1|-|-|TRBJ2-2
CASTSLVMPGELFF
TGTGCCAGCACGAGTCTAGTAATGCCCGGGGAGCTGTTTTTT
>16|TRBV5-6|-|-|TRBJ2-5
CASSLYGSTGEETQYF
TGTGCCAGCAGCTTGTACGGCAGTACGGGAGAAGAGACCCAGTACTTC
>18|TRBV5-1|-|-|TRBJ2-3
CASSPFFGGGPNTDTQYF
TGCGCCAGCAGCCCCTTTTTCGGAGGCGGGCCCAACACAGATACGCAGTATTTT
>13|TRBV5-1|once|-|TRBJ1-1
CASSLDPFAEAFF
TGCGCCAGCAGCTTGGACCCCTTTGCCGAAGCTTTCTTT
>14|TRBV5-1|-|TRBD2|TRBJ2-5
CASSFRGREETQYF
TGCGCCAGCAGCTTCCGCGGGAGGGAAGAGACCCAGTACTTC
>15|TRBV6-5|-|-|TRBJ1-2
CASSYSSSGDYGYTF
TGTGCCAGCAGTTACTCGAGTTCGGGCGACTATGGCTACACCTTC
>16|TRBV18|-|TRBD1|TRBJ2-7
CASSHGMGTVPYEQYF
TGTGCCAGCTCACATGGCATGGGGACAGTTCCCTACGAGCAGTACTTC
>15|TRBV27|-|TRBD2|TRBJ2-1
CASSTPRVAGDEQFF
TGTGCCAGCAGCACTCCCCGGGTAGCGGGAGATGAGCAGTTCTTC
>12|TRBV29-1|-|-|TRBJ2-6
CSVDAGANVLTF
TGCAGCGTTGATGCTGGGGCCAACGTCCTGACTTTC
>14|TRBV6-6|-|-|TRBJ2-5
CASSYESHRTTQYF
TGTGCCAGCAGTTACGAGTCTCACCGTACGACCCAGTACTTC
>15|TRBV11-2|once|-|TRBJ2-1
CASSSVKGRLAEQFF
TGTGCCAGCAGCTCCGTTAAGGGCCGCCTAGCTGAGCAGTTCTTC